These 20 T cell receptor beta chains were all obtained from the same sample, sequenced in a study of identical twins. TCRdb re-called the 5' RACE reads through MiXCR, storing one row per CDR3 protein. The sample holds 1.5 million to 2 million distinct CDR3 sequences; under 35% are singletons and the top ten take about 0.25%. The sample comprised cord blood. The receptors originated from a newborn girl in good health.

The rearrangement joins TRBV7-2 to TRBJ2-1; 12 bases are a match to TRBD2. V gave up 1 base and J gave up 10 bases; unmatched junction bases: 2. The CDR3 is 14 residues long. Germline lookup yields CDR1 SGHTA and CDR2 FQGNSA. DNA for the CDR3: TGTGCCAGCAGCTTAGTTCTAGCGGGAGGGGAGCAGTTCTTC. It is translated as CASSLVLAGGEQFF.

This clonotype was counted many times. The rearrangement uses TRBV12-3 or TRBV12-4 and TRBJ2-3; 8 bases are a match to TRBD2. This CDR3 contains 14 residues. Germline trimming cut 5 bases from V and 4 bases from J; bases unmatched to any gene: 5. CDR3 bases: TGTGCCAGCAGTCCCACGGGAGGGGCAGATACGCAGTATTTT. It yields the protein CASSPTGGADTQYF.

In this sample, this clonotype turned up a few times. The genes are TRBV5-1 and TRBJ1-4, with D uncertain. The CDR3 extends over 15 amino acids. Per germline, CDR1 SGHRS and CDR2 YFSETQ. V lost 4 bases to trimming and J lost 8 bases, with 18 bases between them. The CDR3, as DNA: TGCGCCAGCAGCCCGAGTCCGCTGCGTGGGGAAAAACTGTTTTTT. Amino acids: CASSPSPLRGEKLFF.

The chain joins TRBV5-1 to TRBJ2-3; D not certain. V was shortened by 4 bases and J by 4 bases, with 16 bases between the two germline ends. This CDR3 has 15 amino acids. CDR1 is SGHRS and CDR2 is YFSETQ in the germline V gene. CDR3 sequence: CASSNPSLRPDTQYF. The CDR3 DNA reads as TGCGCCAGCAGCAACCCCTCCCTAAGACCAGATACGCAGTATTTT.

This clonotype has a handful of counts. The rearrangement links TRBV5-6 to TRBJ2-1; possibly TRBD1 for D (6 bases). CDR1 and CDR2 (germline): SGHDT, YYEEEE. Trimming cost V 0 bases and J 12 bases, with 10 bases left between them. This CDR3 contains 12 residues. CDR3 DNA sequence: TGTGCCAGCAGCTTGGTGCCAGGGGTGCAGTTCTTC. Protein sequence: CASSLVPGVQFF.

CDR3 residues: CSASTVAPSSYNEQFF. CDR3 DNA: TGCAGTGCTAGTACGGTAGCGCCGAGCTCCTACAATGAGCAGTTCTTC. This rearrangement joins TRBV20-1 to TRBJ2-1; weak D call: TRBD2 (5 bases). Germline V CDR1 and CDR2: DFQATT, SNEGSKA (reference sequence). The CDR3 contains 16 residues. V was trimmed by 3 bases and J by 0 bases, leaving 15 bases between them.

The sample holds a few counts of this clonotype. The chain recombines TRBV28 with TRBJ1-2, with D perhaps matching TRBD1 (5 bases). The CDR3 contains 15 residues. In germline, CDR1 is MDHEN, CDR2 SYDVKM. Trimming removed 6 bases from V and 5 bases from J, with 19 bases in between. CDR3 coding DNA: TGTGCCAGCAGGCCTCACGACAGCCGGGCGTATGGCTACACCTTC. This encodes CASRPHDSRAYGYTF.

Note on this clonotype: A read error is possible here, since a much larger clone lies one base away. The gene calls are TRBV4-2 and TRBJ1-4; D gene unclear. V gave up 1 base and J gave up 4 bases, with 13 bases separating them. Germline V CDR1 and CDR2: LGHNA, YNFKEQ. CDR3 length: 16 residues. The CDR3 loop is CASSQGRGRGNEKLFF. CDR3 nucleotide sequence: TGTGCCAGCAGCCAAGGCCGCGGGCGGGGTAATGAAAAACTGTTTTTT.

The chain links TRBV3-1 to TRBJ2-2, with 9 bases identical to TRBD2. The CDR3 length is 14 residues. The V segment lost 4 bases and the J segment 9 bases; nucleotides outside the gene matches: 6. CDR1 is LGHDT, CDR2 YNNKEL, per germline (reference sequence). CDR3 sequence: CASSRASGVWELFF. In DNA form, the CDR3 reads TGTGCCAGCAGCCGGGCTAGCGGGGTTTGGGAGCTGTTTTTT. The complete variable domain, with remaining parts taken from reference TRBV3-1 and TRBJ2-2, reads DTAVSQTPKYLVTQMGNDKSIKCEQNLGHDTMYWYKQDSKKFLKIMFSYNNKELIINETVPNRFSPKSPDKAHLNLHINSLELGDSAVYFCASSRASGVWELFFGEGSRLTVL.

This clonotype was seen a handful of times. J is TRBJ2-6 and V is TRBV27, with a weak D call TRBD1 (6 bases). CDR3 length: 18 residues. V shed 2 bases and J shed 0 bases, with 14 bases lying between them. Germline V gene data show CDR1 as MNHEY and CDR2 as SMNVEV (reference sequence). The DNA of the CDR3 is TGTGCCAGCAGTTTAGTCGGACAGTTCCGCTCTGGGGCCAACGTCCTGACTTTC. This encodes CASSLVGQFRSGANVLTF.

The genes are TRBV20-1 and TRBJ1-2; D uncertain. The CDR3 runs 13 residues. CDR1 and CDR2 (germline): DFQATT, SNEGSKA (reference sequence). V lost 4 bases and J 4 bases, leaving 13 bases between the germline ends. The CDR3 coding sequence is TGCAGTGCTAATCCGATAGTCACCTATGGCTACACCTTC. It is translated as CSANPIVTYGYTF.

This chain links TRBV28 with TRBJ1-6; no firm D call. V was clipped by 2 bases and J by 10 bases, with 15 bases between them. Germline V gene lookup returns CDR1 MDHEN and CDR2 SYDVKM. This CDR3 spans 15 amino acids. The CDR3 DNA reads TGTGCCAGCAGTTTAGGGCAGAACAAGGGATCACCCCTCCACTTT. It specifies CASSLGQNKGSPLHF.

This chain uses TRBV5-4 with TRBJ2-1; perhaps D is TRBD1 or TRBD2 (5 bases each). CDR3 length equals 15 residues. Germline values: CDR1 SGHNT, CDR2 YYREEE (reference sequence). The ends were cut back, 4 bases at V and 6 bases at J, with 17 bases in the middle. The CDR3 protein is CASSLTGDPLNEQFF. CDR3 coding DNA: TGTGCCAGCAGCCTCACTGGGGACCCTCTCAATGAGCAGTTCTTC. Filled out from reference TRBV5-4 and TRBJ2-1, the complete variable domain reads ETGVTQSPTHLIKTRGQQVTLRCSSQSGHNTVSWYQQALGQGPQFIFQYYREEENGRGNFPPRFSGLQFPNYSSELNVNALELDDSALYLCASSLTGDPLNEQFFGPGTRLTVL.

This clonotype has only a few counts. This chain links TRBV3-1 with TRBJ2-5, with 11 bases that match TRBD2. V lost 4 bases, J lost 2 bases, and 3 bases stayed unmatched. The CDR3 covers 15 residues. Germline V CDR1 and CDR2: LGHDT, YNNKEL (reference sequence). In DNA, the CDR3 is TGTGCCAGCAGCCGGGGACTAGCGGAACAAGAGACCCAGTACTTC. Translation: CASSRGLAEQETQYF.

The chain joins TRBV7-2 to TRBJ2-4; a possible D gene is TRBD2 (6 bases). The germline V gene has CDR1 SGHTA and CDR2 FQGNSA. The length of the CDR3 is 17 residues. V gave up 4 bases and J gave up 0 bases, with 16 bases separating them. CDR3 protein: CASSSAGPTLAKNIQYF. The DNA for the CDR3 is TGTGCCAGCAGCTCAGCGGGCCCCACTCTAGCCAAAAACATTCAGTACTTC.

This chain uses TRBV19 with TRBJ1-5; 8 nucleotides agree with TRBD1. CDR1 and CDR2 (germline): LNHDA, SQIVND (reference sequence). This CDR3 has 15 residues. Germline trimming cut 9 bases from V and 0 bases from J; bases unmatched to any gene: 7. The CDR3 nucleotides are TGTGCCAGCCGGAACAGGGGGGGTAGCAATCAGCCCCAGCATTTT. Translating gives CASRNRGGSNQPQHF.

The chain links TRBV7-9 to TRBJ1-2; no definite D call. The V end lost 4 bases, the J end lost 3 bases, and 6 bases lay between the germline ends. The CDR3 runs 12 residues. The germline gives CDR1 SEHNR, CDR2 FQNEAQ (reference sequence). The CDR3 region is CASSWSDYGYTF. CDR3 nucleotides: TGTGCCAGCAGCTGGTCTGACTATGGCTACACCTTC.

The genes are TRBV29-1 and TRBJ1-4; D is undetermined. In germline, CDR1 is SQVTM, CDR2 ANQGSEA. V shed 7 bases and J shed 3 bases, with 12 bases lying between them. This CDR3 contains 13 residues. This CDR3 reads CSGWTEPNEKLFF. The CDR3 DNA sequence: TGCAGCGGATGGACGGAGCCTAATGAAAAACTGTTTTTT. Full variable domain (remainder filled in from reference TRBV29-1 and TRBJ1-4): SAVISQKPSRDICQRGTSLTIQCQVDSQVTMMFWYRQQPGQSLTLIATANQGSEATYESGFVIDKFPISRPNLTFSTLTVSNMSPEDSSIYLCSGWTEPNEKLFFGSGTQLSVL.

This clonotype was seen at least ten times. The chain recombines TRBV13 with TRBJ2-7, with D perhaps assigned TRBD1 or TRBD2 (5 bases each). Germline V gene sequence: CDR1 PRHDT, CDR2 FYEKMQ (reference sequence). The CDR3 spans 14 residues. The V and J ends lost 4 bases and 3 bases respectively, with 13 bases between them. The CDR3 DNA reads as TGTGCCAGCAGCTCTCCGGGACGGAACTACGAGCAGTACTTC. It specifies CASSSPGRNYEQYF. The entire variable domain, with the rest obtained from reference TRBV13 and TRBJ2-7, is as follows: AAGVIQSPRHLIKEKRETATLKCYPIPRHDTVYWYQQGPGQDPQFLISFYEKMQSDKGSIPDRFSAQQFSDYHSELNMSSLELGDSALYFCASSSPGRNYEQYFGPGTRLTVT.

In nucleotides, the CDR3 is TGTGCCAGCAGCGCCCCAACTAGGGGGGACTACGAGCAGTACTTC. Its protein product is CASSAPTRGDYEQYF. This sequence joins TRBV13 and TRBJ2-7; TRBD1 or TRBD2 may be the D gene (6 bases each). The CDR3 sequence is 15 residues long. V lost 5 bases and J 3 bases, leaving 17 bases between the germline ends. Germline V gives CDR1 PRHDT, CDR2 FYEKMQ (reference sequence).